The T cell receptor beta chain described here comes from a study of blood T cell repertoires in COVID-19. Overall study: Sample material is recorded as cDNA or gDNA derived from T cells, B-cell-depleted T cells, or PBMCs.

Germline CDR1 and CDR2: MNHEY and SMNVEV (reference sequence). V gave up 4 bases and J gave up 7 bases, with 11 bases separating them. The CDR3 spans 12 residues. In the original analysis: Reference gene primers were amplified, and this amplification served to estimate nucleated cell counts. Clones were read by immunoSEQ multiplex PCR, and TCRdb kept only the in-frame ones, dropping some. That table furnishes V, J and clone size, whereas the DNA furnished D and trimming. The sample has approximately 150,000 clones, 90% seen once. Sequences were obtained from peripheral blood. J is TRBJ2-7 and V is TRBV27; perhaps TRBD2 as D (5 bases). This sequence was found in a man in his 60s with active or convalescent COVID-19. The CDR3 DNA sequence: TGTGCCAGCAGTTCCGGACCGGGAGAGCAGTACTTC. Translated, it gives CASSSGPGEQYF.